The rows below give T cell receptor beta chains drawn from one sample of a study of blood T cell repertoires in COVID-19. The repertoire was sequenced with immunoSEQ multiplex PCR; TCRdb's copy has only in-frame clones and lacks some. The sample gives 100,000 to 110,000 clones, approximately 86% of which show up once; roughly 4.7% is in the top ten. The sequenced material came from peripheral blood. Receptors were obtained from a human donor in a cohort sampled during active COVID-19. CDR3s include the opening cysteine and the closing phenylalanine or tryptophan. D genes are given only for firm matches. A row's size may be missing; if present it is once, few, many or a size class.

clone size | D gene | J gene | V gene | CDR3 protein | CDR3 DNA
many | NA | TRBJ2-3 | TRBV6-4 | CASADRDTDTQYF | TGTGCCAGCGCCGACCGGGACACAGATACGCAGTATTTT
many | TRBD1 | TRBJ2-7 | TRBV19 | CASSIGGGNSYEQYF | TGTGCCAGTAGTATAGGAGGGGGCAATTCCTACGAGCAGTACTTC
NA | TRBD2 | TRBJ2-1 | TRBV4-2 | CASSQGGRAGAYNEQFF | TGTGCCAGCAGCCAAGGTGGAAGAGCGGGAGCCTACAATGAGCAGTTCTTC
NA | NA | TRBJ2-5 | TRBV3-1/TRBV3-2 | CASSQRPSGSEETQYF | TGTGCCAGCAGCCAGCGCCCCTCGGGGTCGGAAGAGACCCAGTACTTC
NA | NA | TRBJ1-2 | TRBV6-6 | CASRTPTEAYGYTF | TGTGCCAGCCGCACACCGACAGAAGCCTATGGCTACACCTTC
NA | TRBD2 | TRBJ2-3 | TRBV6-4 | CASSIAGGSTDTQYF | TGTGCCAGCTCCATAGCGGGAGGGAGCACAGATACGCAGTATTTT
NA | TRBD1 | TRBJ2-7 | TRBV28 | CASSPDRGEQYF | TGTGCCAGCAGCCCGGACAGGGGCGAGCAGTACTTC
once | TRBD1 | TRBJ1-6 | TRBV28 | CATDRDYNSPLHF | TGTGCCACCGACAGGGATTATAATTCACCCCTCCACTTT
NA | NA | TRBJ1-2 | TRBV2 | CASSPQSNYGYTF | TGTGCCAGCAGTCCCCAGTCTAACTATGGCTACACCTTC
NA | TRBD2 | TRBJ2-5 | TRBV27 | CASSLSGGRAETQYF | TGTGCCAGCAGTTTATCGGGTGGGAGGGCCGAGACCCAGTACTTC
once | NA | TRBJ2-7 | TRBV27 | CASSFDRSYEQYF | TGTGCCAGCAGTTTTGACAGGTCCTACGAGCAGTACTTC
once | NA | TRBJ1-5 | TRBV7-8 | CASSTPTESNQPQHF | TGTGCCAGCAGCACCCCGACAGAGAGCAATCAGCCCCAGCATTTT
NA | TRBD1 | TRBJ1-4 | TRBV18 | CASSMDRGPEKLFF | TGTGCCAGCTCGATGGACAGGGGGCCAGAAAAACTGTTTTTT
NA | TRBD1 | TRBJ1-4 | TRBV5-5 | CASSLTPGQGNEKLFF | TGTGCCAGCAGCTTAACTCCGGGACAGGGGAATGAAAAACTGTTTTTT
NA | NA | TRBJ1-2 | TRBV7-9 | CASSLGPGILNYGYTF | TGTGCCAGCAGCTTAGGTCCAGGGATTCTTAACTATGGCTACACCTTC
NA | NA | TRBJ2-4 | TRBV2 | CASGLAKNIQYF | TGTGCCAGCGGGCTAGCCAAAAACATTCAGTACTTC
NA | NA | TRBJ2-1 | TRBV5-4 | CASMIGGSNEQFF | TGTGCCAGCATGATCGGCGGATCCAATGAGCAGTTCTTC
NA | TRBD1 | TRBJ1-2 | TRBV19 | CASSPNRGRLYGYTF | TGTGCCAGTAGTCCTAACAGGGGGCGCCTCTATGGCTACACCTTC
NA | TRBD1 | TRBJ1-3 | TRBV18 | CASSPGTGGSGNTIYF | TGTGCCAGCTCACCTGGGACAGGGGGATCTGGAAACACCATATATTTT
NA | NA | TRBJ1-4 | TRBV6-5 | CASRETSRLFF | TGTGCCAGCAGGGAGACGTCTCGACTGTTTTTT
NA | TRBD1 | TRBJ2-7 | TRBV9 | CASSGLGTGQNEQYF | TGTGCCAGCAGCGGATTAGGGACAGGGCAAAACGAGCAGTACTTC
NA | NA | TRBJ2-3 | TRBV3-1/TRBV3-2 | CASSRTSTDTQYF | TGTGCCAGCAGCCGAACTAGCACAGATACGCAGTATTTT
NA | NA | TRBJ1-1 | TRBV3-1/TRBV3-2 | CASSQMRNTEAFF | TGTGCCAGCAGCCAAATGCGAAACACTGAAGCTTTCTTT
once | TRBD1 | TRBJ1-5 | TRBV3-1/TRBV3-2 | CASSQGGQGNQPQHF | TGTGCCAGCAGCCAAGGAGGACAGGGCAATCAGCCCCAGCATTTT
once | NA | TRBJ2-1 | TRBV19 | CASSSRGADWNNEQFF | TGTGCCAGTAGTTCGCGCGGGGCCGATTGGAACAATGAGCAGTTCTTC
NA | NA | TRBJ1-3 | TRBV18 | CASSPERGNTIYF | TGTGCCAGCTCACCAGAGAGGGGAAACACCATATATTTT